Listed below are T cell receptor beta chains from one sample, sequenced in a study of OX40 agonist ivuxolimab in advanced cancers. This table comes from immunoSEQ multiplex PCR, and its TCRdb copy is limited to in-frame clones, with some not included. In the table there are just under 35,000 clones, 80% to 95% of which are singletons. This specimen consisted of CD4+ or CD8+ T cells sorted from blood, obtained in a trial of the OX40 agonist ivuxolimab. Receptor source: an adult with an advanced solid tumor such as melanoma, head and neck, liver or kidney cancer. The CDR3 runs from the conserved cysteine through the conserved F or W. The order of the fields is J gene, D gene, clone size, V gene, CDR3 protein, CDR3 DNA. A D gene is named only where the DNA matches it firmly. Expanded clones get a size class; other rows say once, few or many, or leave the size out.

>TRBJ2-4|.|.|TRBV5-6
CASSSLLAKNIQYF
TGTGCCAGCAGCTCTTTACTAGCCAAAAACATTCAGTACTTC
>TRBJ2-7|.|.|TRBV19
CASSSVEAFGEQYF
TGTGCCAGTAGTTCGGTGGAGGCATTTGGAGAGCAGTACTTC
>TRBJ2-2|.|.|TRBV28
CASSPRAGKGTGELFF
TGTGCCAGCAGTCCTAGGGCCGGAAAGGGGACCGGGGAGCTGTTTTTT
>TRBJ2-1|TRBD2|.|TRBV19
CAAGLAGYNEQFF
TGTGCCGCGGGACTAGCGGGATACAATGAGCAGTTCTTC
>TRBJ2-7|TRBD2|.|TRBV7-8
CASSQGLAGVPYEQYF
TGTGCCAGCAGCCAGGGACTAGCGGGAGTACCCTACGAGCAGTACTTC
>TRBJ1-6|.|few|TRBV2
CASSAWGGHSPLHF
TGTGCCAGCAGCGCCTGGGGGGGGCATTCACCCCTCCACTTT
>TRBJ2-7|.|.|TRBV27
CASSLDSSYEQYF
TGTGCCAGCAGTTTAGACAGTTCCTACGAGCAGTACTTC
>TRBJ1-5|.|.|TRBV4-3
CASSQGTESNQPQHF
TGCGCCAGCAGCCAAGGTACGGAGAGCAATCAGCCCCAGCATTTT
>TRBJ2-7|.|.|TRBV5-5
CASSYPLGASYEQYF
TGTGCCAGCAGCTACCCACTGGGGGCGTCCTACGAGCAGTACTTC
>TRBJ2-7|.|.|TRBV5-3
CASSFSYEQYF
TGTGCCAGCAGTTTCTCCTACGAGCAGTACTTC
>TRBJ2-7|TRBD2|.|TRBV19
CASRPGGSYEQYF
TGTGCCAGTAGGCCGGGGGGCTCCTACGAGCAGTACTTC
>TRBJ1-5|.|.|TRBV9
CASSEGQGQPQHF
TGTGCCAGCAGCGAGGGTCAGGGGCAGCCCCAGCATTTT
>TRBJ1-2|.|once|TRBV19
CASSFRGGYTF
TGTGCCAGTAGTTTCAGGGGTGGCTACACCTTC
>TRBJ1-3|.|.|TRBV28
CASSLYGGNTIYF
TGTGCCAGCAGTTTATACGGGGGAAACACCATATATTTT
>TRBJ2-1|TRBD2|.|TRBV7-9
CASSFLAGSSYNEQFF
TGTGCCAGCAGCTTCTTAGCGGGGAGCTCCTACAATGAGCAGTTCTTC
>TRBJ2-2|.|.|TRBV5-6
CASSLEGRGSTGELFF
TGTGCCAGCAGCTTGGAGGGGCGGGGTTCGACCGGGGAGCTGTTTTTT
>TRBJ2-1|.|once|TRBV7-9
CASSWGADPLVEQFF
TGTGCCAGCAGCTGGGGGGCAGACCCACTTGTTGAGCAGTTCTTC
>TRBJ2-7|.|.|TRBV5-1
CASSLDGSSYEQYF
TGCGCCAGCAGCTTGGACGGGAGTTCCTACGAGCAGTACTTC
>TRBJ2-1|.|.|TRBV27
CASSTWGNEQFF
TGTGCCAGCAGTACTTGGGGCAATGAGCAGTTCTTC
>TRBJ2-3|.|few|TRBV19
CASTGQLLTDTQYF
TGTGCCAGTACAGGGCAGCTACTAACAGATACGCAGTATTTT
>TRBJ2-1|TRBD2|.|TRBV9
CASSVVSGRANEQFF
TGTGCCAGCAGCGTAGTTAGCGGGAGGGCGAATGAGCAGTTCTTC
>TRBJ1-1|.|.|TRBV6-1
CASSLGSWTEAFF
TGTGCCAGCAGTCTCGGCTCCTGGACTGAAGCTTTCTTT
>TRBJ2-1|TRBD2|.|TRBV4-3
CASSQDPLAGENNEQFF
TGCGCCAGCAGCCAAGACCCACTAGCGGGAGAGAACAATGAGCAGTTCTTC
>TRBJ2-1|TRBD2|.|TRBV15
CATSRDGERDPSFGQFF
TGTGCCACCAGCAGAGATGGGGAGCGGGACCCCTCATTTGGGCAGTTCTTC
>TRBJ1-2|.|.|TRBV4-1
CASSQDGTVYGYTF
TGCGCCAGCAGCCAAGATGGCACGGTTTATGGCTACACCTTC
>TRBJ2-1|TRBD2|few|TRBV29-1
CSATSGAHNSRFF
TGCAGCGCGACTAGCGGGGCCCACAATAGTCGGTTCTTC
>TRBJ2-7|.|.|TRBV9
CASSVAASYEQYF
TGTGCCAGCAGCGTAGCGGCCTCCTACGAGCAGTACTTC
>TRBJ2-7|TRBD1|.|TRBV7-3
CASSLGTGNYEQYF
TGTGCCAGCAGCTTAGGGACAGGGAACTACGAGCAGTACTTC
>TRBJ2-7|.|.|TRBV5-8
CASSNRGYYEQYF
TGTGCCAGCAGCAACCGGGGCTACTACGAGCAGTACTTC
>TRBJ2-7|.|.|TRBV9
CASSEGGISYEQYF
TGTGCCAGCAGCGAGGGCGGGATCTCCTACGAGCAGTACTTC
>TRBJ2-7|TRBD1|.|TRBV5-4
CASSLSQGDSYEQYF
TGTGCCAGCAGCTTGAGTCAGGGGGATTCCTACGAGCAGTACTTC
>TRBJ2-5|.|.|TRBV11-2
CASSLGAGPDLETQYF
TGTGCCAGCAGCTTAGGGGCGGGACCCGACCTGGAGACCCAGTACTTC
>TRBJ2-2|TRBD1|.|TRBV19
CASSIALETGLSGELFF
TGTGCCAGTAGTATAGCTCTCGAGACAGGGTTGTCCGGGGAGCTGTTTTTT
>TRBJ1-2|TRBD1|.|TRBV4-3
CASSQGTGEGYGYTF
TGCGCCAGCAGCCAAGGGACAGGGGAAGGCTATGGCTACACCTTC
>TRBJ2-1|TRBD2|.|TRBV11-3
CASSLNGGSAYNEQFF
TGTGCCAGCAGCTTAAACGGCGGGAGCGCTTACAATGAGCAGTTCTTC
>TRBJ2-1|TRBD2|.|TRBV27
CASSLGASGFYEQFF
TGTGCCAGCAGTTTAGGAGCTAGCGGGTTTTATGAGCAGTTCTTC
>TRBJ2-3|TRBD1|.|TRBV28
CASPGRGQGATDTQYF
TGTGCCAGCCCCGGCCGTGGGCAGGGGGCGACAGATACGCAGTATTTT
>TRBJ2-7|TRBD1|.|TRBV7-9
CASSWGQGLYEQYF
TGTGCCAGCAGCTGGGGACAGGGACTCTACGAGCAGTACTTC
>TRBJ2-3|.|.|TRBV9
CASSVDLDTQYF
TGTGCCAGCAGCGTAGATCTAGATACGCAGTATTTT
>TRBJ1-3|.|.|TRBV10-3
CAIRDGNTIYF
TGTGCCATAAGGGATGGAAACACCATATATTTT
>TRBJ2-7|TRBD1|.|TRBV7-8
CASSSGDSYEQYF
TGTGCCAGCAGTTCCGGGGACAGCTACGAGCAGTACTTC
>TRBJ1-2|.|.|TRBV10-2
CASSESTTGPWYGYTF
TGCGCCAGCAGTGAGTCCACCACAGGGCCATGGTATGGCTACACCTTC